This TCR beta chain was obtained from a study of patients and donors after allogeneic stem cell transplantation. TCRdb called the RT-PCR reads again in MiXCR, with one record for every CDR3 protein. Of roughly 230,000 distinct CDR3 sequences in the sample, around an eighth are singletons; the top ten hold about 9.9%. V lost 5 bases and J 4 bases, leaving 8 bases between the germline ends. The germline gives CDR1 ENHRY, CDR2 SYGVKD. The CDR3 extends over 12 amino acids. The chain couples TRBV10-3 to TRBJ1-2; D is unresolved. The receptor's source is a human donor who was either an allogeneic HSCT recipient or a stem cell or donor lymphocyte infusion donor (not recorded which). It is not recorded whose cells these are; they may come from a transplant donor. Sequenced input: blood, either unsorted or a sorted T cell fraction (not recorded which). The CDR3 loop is CAISPDGYGYTF. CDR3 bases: TGTGCCATCAGTCCCGACGGCTATGGCTACACCTTC.